This is a list of T cell receptor beta chains from one sample in a study of shared clonotypes between healthy human individuals. Clones were read by immunoSEQ multiplex PCR, and TCRdb kept only the in-frame ones, dropping some. Among a few million clones listed, 85% to 95% were seen once. Sequencing input: naive CD4+ T cells from PBMCs. The receptors shown here come from a man between 18 and 29 years old in good health. Some clones in this sample may be carry-over from other donors' samples. CDR3s include the opening cysteine and the closing phenylalanine or tryptophan. The order of the fields is clone size, V gene, CDR3 length, D gene, J gene, CDR3 DNA, CDR3 protein. A D gene is named only where the DNA matches it firmly. Where a row states a size, it is once, few, many or the class of an expanded clone; other rows omit it.

-	TRBV7-2	15	-	TRBJ1-1	TGTGCCAGCAGCTTTAAGGGACCGTCGAACACTGAAGCTTTCTTT	CASSFKGPSNTEAFF
-	TRBV27	15	-	TRBJ2-5	TGTGCCAGCAGTTCCGTTGGCGGGGTTGGAGAGACCCAGTACTTC	CASSSVGGVGETQYF
-	TRBV9	17	-	TRBJ2-1	TGTGCCAGCAGCGTAAAACCCGATCTAAGCTCCTACAATGAGCAGTTCTTC	CASSVKPDLSSYNEQFF
-	TRBV28	14	TRBD1	TRBJ2-1	TGTGCCAGCAGTTTACCCGGACAGGGACATGAGCAGTTCTTC	CASSLPGQGHEQFF
-	TRBV28	16	TRBD1	TRBJ1-5	TGTGCCAGCAGTTTTACCCAGGGGGCGAGAGTTCAGCCCCAGCATTTT	CASSFTQGARVQPQHF
-	TRBV7-2	16	TRBD1	TRBJ2-6	TGTGCCAGCAGCCCCGGACAGGGGTCTGGGGCCAACGTCCTGACTTTC	CASSPGQGSGANVLTF
-	TRBV9	15	TRBD1	TRBJ2-1	TGTGCCAGCAGCGTACGGGACAGGGCACACAATGAGCAGTTCTTC	CASSVRDRAHNEQFF
-	TRBV9	14	-	TRBJ2-7	TGTGCCAGCAGCGTAGGGGATCCAGACTACGAGCAGTACTTC	CASSVGDPDYEQYF
few	TRBV30	16	-	TRBJ1-5	TGTGCCTGGAGTGTAAGGGGCAGGGAAGAGGGTCAGCCCCAGCATTTT	CAWSVRGREEGQPQHF
-	TRBV6-5	15	-	TRBJ2-6	TGTGCCAGCAGCCGCGGGATCTCTGGGGCCAACGTCCTGACTTTC	CASSRGISGANVLTF
-	TRBV7-9	14	-	TRBJ2-3	TGTGCCAGCAGCTTAGCGGGAAGGTGGGATACGCAGTATTTT	CASSLAGRWDTQYF
once	TRBV25-1	15	-	TRBJ1-4	TGTGCCAGCAGTGCAGCGGGGGCCCATAATGAAAAACTGTTTTTT	CASSAAGAHNEKLFF
once	TRBV27	13	-	TRBJ1-1	TGTGCCAGCAGTCTGAACCCGAACACTGAAGCTTTCTTT	CASSLNPNTEAFF
once	TRBV9	13	-	TRBJ2-3	TGTGCCAGCAGCCTTGACCGCACAGATACGCAGTATTTT	CASSLDRTDTQYF
once	TRBV5-8	13	-	TRBJ2-5	TGTGCCAGCAGCCGTACGTACCAAGAGACCCAGTACTTC	CASSRTYQETQYF
-	TRBV11-2	11	-	TRBJ2-1	TGTGCCAGCAGCATGGGACCCGCCAAGTTCTTC	CASSMGPAKFF
-	TRBV28	13	-	TRBJ2-7	TGTGCCAGCAGTATAGGGGCCTCCTACGAGCAGTACTTC	CASSIGASYEQYF
-	TRBV4-1	18	-	TRBJ2-6	TGCGCCAGCAGCCAACCATCAGGGTCCCCCTCTGGGGCCAACGTCCTGACTTTC	CASSQPSGSPSGANVLTF
-	TRBV6-4	17	TRBD1	TRBJ1-2	TGTGCCAGCAGCCCCGGGACAGGGGAATCGTGGTGGTATGGCTACACCTTC	CASSPGTGESWWYGYTF
once	TRBV7-8	17	TRBD2	TRBJ2-3	TGTGCCAGCAGCTTCCGCAAGGCTAGCGGAGTCACAGATACGCAGTATTTT	CASSFRKASGVTDTQYF
few	TRBV5-4	11	-	TRBJ2-5	TGTGCCAGCAGCTCCCAAGAGACCCAGTACTTC	CASSSQETQYF
once	TRBV5-1	13	-	TRBJ1-1	TGCGCCAGCAGCTCCAGGGGTGGGACTGAAGCTTTCTTT	CASSSRGGTEAFF
-	TRBV11-1	17	-	TRBJ2-1	TGTGCCAGCAGCTTAGTTAGGGCAGTGGATGCCTACAATGAGCAGTTCTTC	CASSLVRAVDAYNEQFF
-	TRBV21-1	18	-	TRBJ2-1	TGTGCCAGCAGCAAAGGGAGACACAAGGGGGGTACCTACAATGAGCAGTTCTTC	CASSKGRHKGGTYNEQFF
-	TRBV5-1	17	-	TRBJ1-1	TGCGCCAGCAGCTTACTTTACGGGGGGCAGCAGAACACTGAAGCTTTCTTT	CASSLLYGGQQNTEAFF
-	TRBV9	14	-	TRBJ2-2	TGTGCCAGCAGCGTAGTAGGCGAAGGCGGGGAGCTGTTTTTT	CASSVVGEGGELFF
-	TRBV5-1	18	-	TRBJ2-7	TGCGCCAGCAGCTTGGCCGGGACGGCGGGGCTTGGGGCCTACGAGCAGTACTTC	CASSLAGTAGLGAYEQYF
-	TRBV4-3	15	-	TRBJ2-1	TGCGCCAGCAGCCACTTGACAGGACCTTACAATGAGCAGTTCTTC	CASSHLTGPYNEQFF
-	TRBV5-5	14	-	TRBJ2-7	TGTGCCAGCAGGGGGACACCGCAGGAGGACGAGCAGTACTTC	CASRGTPQEDEQYF
-	TRBV10-3	13	-	TRBJ1-2	TGTGCCATCAGTGAATCAGGCAACTATGGCTACACCTTC	CAISESGNYGYTF
-	TRBV4-3	15	-	TRBJ1-2	TGCGCCAGCAGCCAAGAATTCGGGAGAGGTGATGGCTACACCTTC	CASSQEFGRGDGYTF
-	TRBV6-7	18	-	TRBJ2-6	TGTGCCAGCAGTTACGTGGCTTCCAAGAGCTCTGGGGCCAACGTCCTGACTTTC	CASSYVASKSSGANVLTF
-	TRBV7-9	14	-	TRBJ2-3	TGTGCCAGCAGCACGGGGCATAGCACAGATACGCAGTATTTT	CASSTGHSTDTQYF
-	TRBV5-1	13	-	TRBJ1-1	TGCGCCAGCTACGACAGTATGAACACTGAAGCTTTCTTT	CASYDSMNTEAFF
-	TRBV29-1	13	TRBD1	TRBJ1-1	TGCAGCGTGCTACCGGGACAGGGGGGGGAAGCTTTCTTT	CSVLPGQGGEAFF
-	TRBV11-2	13	TRBD1	TRBJ1-2	TGTGCCAGCAGCTTTGGGACAGAGCCGGGCTACACCTTC	CASSFGTEPGYTF
-	TRBV14	19	-	TRBJ2-6	TGTGCCAGCAGCCAAGTTCCGGCAGGAGTGGGCTCTGGGGCCAACGTCCTGACTTTC	CASSQVPAGVGSGANVLTF
-	TRBV7-9	15	-	TRBJ2-7	TGCGCCAGCAGCTACCTTTCTTCGTCCCCCTACGAGCAGTACTTC	CASSYLSSSPYEQYF
-	TRBV6-6	13	-	TRBJ2-7	TGTGCCAGCAGCTCGATCACTTCCTACGAGCAGTACTTC	CASSSITSYEQYF
few	TRBV7-9	14	-	TRBJ1-1	TGTGCCAGCAGCTTAGAAGTAGTGAACACTGAAGCTTTCTTT	CASSLEVVNTEAFF
-	TRBV5-1	16	-	TRBJ2-6	TGCGCCAGCAGCTTCGAACATTTCTCTGGGGCCAACGTCCTGACTTTC	CASSFEHFSGANVLTF
-	TRBV5-4	16	-	TRBJ2-6	TGTGCCAGCAGCTTGTATGGTACCAGGGGGGCCAACGTCCTGACTTTC	CASSLYGTRGANVLTF
-	TRBV7-3	12	-	TRBJ2-1	TGTGCCAGCAGCCAAACAAGGGAGCAGCAGTTCTTC	CASSQTREQQFF
-	TRBV7-8	15	-	TRBJ1-5	TGTGCCAGCAGCCAGCTAGCTAGGGGTGGTCAGCCCCAGCATTTT	CASSQLARGGQPQHF
-	TRBV5-1	15	-	TRBJ2-7	TGCGCCAGCAGCTTGGCCGCACAGAGCTCCTACGAGCAGTACTTC	CASSLAAQSSYEQYF
-	TRBV6-5	15	TRBD1	TRBJ2-7	TGTGCCAGCAGCCGACCAGACAGGGTAGGCTACGAGCAGTACTTC	CASSRPDRVGYEQYF
-	TRBV11-3	16	TRBD1	TRBJ2-3	TGTGCCAGCAGCCCGGGGACAGCCCTTGGCGGAGATACGCAGTATTTT	CASSPGTALGGDTQYF
-	TRBV18	14	-	TRBJ2-1	TGTGCCAGCTCACCACCGGACTATAACAATGAGCAGTTCTTC	CASSPPDYNNEQFF
-	TRBV2	14	TRBD1	TRBJ1-5	TGTGCCAGCAGTACCGGGACAGGAGATCAGCCCCAGCATTTT	CASSTGTGDQPQHF
few	TRBV19	14	-	TRBJ1-1	TGTGCCAGTAGTATCGGGCAGAAGAACACTGAAGCTTTCTTT	CASSIGQKNTEAFF
-	TRBV10-3	13	-	TRBJ1-1	TGTGCCATCAGACAACAGGGTGGGACTGAAGCTTTCTTT	CAIRQQGGTEAFF
-	TRBV9	14	-	TRBJ2-7	TGTGCCAGCACTCCCTCCGGGCCATCCCACGAGCAGTACTTC	CASTPSGPSHEQYF
-	TRBV28	14	-	TRBJ2-3	TGTGCCAGCAGTTTAAAGGGTTTGGGAGATACGCAGTATTTT	CASSLKGLGDTQYF
-	TRBV5-5	12	-	TRBJ1-2	TGTGCCAGCAGCCCCGCGGGAAATGGCTACACCTTC	CASSPAGNGYTF
-	TRBV5-1	15	-	TRBJ2-2	TGCGCCAGCAGCGGGACAAGCACGAACACCGGGGAGCTGTTTTTT	CASSGTSTNTGELFF
-	TRBV9	13	-	TRBJ2-5	TGTGCCAGCAGCCCGGCCGGAGGGGAGACCCAGTACTTC	CASSPAGGETQYF
-	TRBV11-2	14	-	TRBJ2-5	TGTGCCAGCAGCTTAACGTCTCGACCGGAGACCCAGTACTTC	CASSLTSRPETQYF